The clone carrying this TCR beta chain was detected once. This sample was included in a study of blood T cell repertoires in COVID-19. Across the whole study: Cohort 3 recovered donors had two negative PCRs, clearance, or symptom resolution. The United States, Italy and Spain supplied acute and convalescent COVID-19 samples.

Original handling: Amplification with reference gene primers provided the estimates of nucleated cell counts. Data came from immunoSEQ multiplex PCR; TCRdb stores just in-frame clones and leaves some out. The V and J calls and the clone size are those of that table, but D and trimming were determined from the DNA. The sample holds 200,000 to 250,000 clones; 85% to 90% are singletons and the top ten take 3% to 3.5%. CDR3 length: 14 amino acids. Germline loops: CDR1 MNHNS, CDR2 SASEGT. V was clipped by 6 bases and J by 6 bases; unmatched bases: 7. This receptor was obtained from a woman aged 50 to 60 in a cohort exposed to, infected with or recovered from COVID-19 (not recorded which). The V and J genes are TRBV6-1 and TRBJ2-1, with 8 positions matching TRBD2. Sequencing used PBMCs or T cells enriched from blood (not recorded which). CDR3 bases: TGTGCCAGCAGGGACGGGGGGGGCGGCAATGAGCAGTTCTTC. Translating it yields CASRDGGGGNEQFF.